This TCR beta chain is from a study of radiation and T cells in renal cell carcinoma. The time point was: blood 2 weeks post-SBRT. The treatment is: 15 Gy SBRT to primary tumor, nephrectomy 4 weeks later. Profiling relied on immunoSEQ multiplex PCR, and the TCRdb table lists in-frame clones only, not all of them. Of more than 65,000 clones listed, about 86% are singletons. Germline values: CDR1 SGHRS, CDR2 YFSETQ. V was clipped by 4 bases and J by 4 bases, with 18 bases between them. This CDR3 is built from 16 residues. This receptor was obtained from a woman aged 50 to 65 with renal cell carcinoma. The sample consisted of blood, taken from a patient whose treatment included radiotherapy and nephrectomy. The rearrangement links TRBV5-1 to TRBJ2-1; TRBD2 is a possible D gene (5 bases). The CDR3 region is CASSLVLDSTYNEQFF. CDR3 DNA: TGCGCCAGCAGCCTGGTGCTGGACTCGACGTACAATGAGCAGTTCTTC.